This TCR beta chain was identified in a study of cytotoxic CD8 clonotypes in ibrutinib-treated CLL. V trimming: 11 bases; J trimming: 1 base; junction bases outside the gene matches: 4. CDR1 LNHDA and CDR2 SQIVND come from the germline V gene (reference sequence). The CDR3 loop spans 13 amino acids. Here immunoSEQ multiplex PCR was the method, and the copy in TCRdb shows in-frame clones only, minus some. This sample carries nearly 100,000 clones, 78% of them seen once, and the ten largest clones take 25% to 35%. The clonotype originates from a human donor with chronic lymphocytic leukemia. The source was PBMCs, collected after 12 months of ibrutinib treatment. V and J are TRBV19 and TRBJ2-3, with 9 bases identical to TRBD1. CDR3 region: CAGGQGGTDTQYF. In nucleotides, the CDR3 is TGTGCCGGGGGACAGGGAGGCACAGATACGCAGTATTTT.